One and the same sample provided the 6 T cell receptor beta chains below, sequenced in a study of T cells in Graves' hyperthyroidism and ophthalmopathy. RNA transcripts were the template for amplifying TCR beta CDR3 regions. HTBI primers were the set used in a first-round RT-PCR of the TCR CDR3. Each CDR3 protein is one row after TCRdb ran MiXCR on the multiplex PCR reads. Among 92,000 or so distinct CDR3 sequences listed, 51% were seen once. The sequenced material came from blood. The receptors shown here come from a woman aged 40 to 50 with Graves' hyperthyroidism.

This clonotype was recorded at least ten times. The CDR3 is CASGRYRVYEQYF. Written as DNA, the CDR3 is TGTGCCAGCGGCCGGTACAGGGTCTACGAGCAGTACTTC. The chain carries TRBV12-3 or TRBV12-4 and TRBJ2-7; tentative D call: TRBD1 (6 bases). The CDR3 runs to 13 residues. V dropped 8 bases and J dropped 3 bases, with 14 bases sitting between them.

This clonotype is a singleton in its sample. A single base separates this from a much larger clone, so it may be a read error. It is likely a read error, because the conserved phenylalanine at the end of the CDR3 is missing. This CDR3 reads CSASGSHFYEQYS. CDR3 DNA: TGCAGTGCTAGCGGGAGTCACTTTTACGAGCAGTACTCC. The rearrangement uses TRBV20-1 and TRBJ2-7; D may be TRBD2 (6 bases). Germline V gene lookup returns CDR1 DFQATT and CDR2 SNEGSKA (reference sequence). CDR3 length: 13 residues. V was pared by 3 bases and J by 4 bases, with 13 bases between.

This clonotype was recorded at least ten times. J is TRBJ1-2 and V is TRBV7-2; a weak D match, TRBD1 (6 bases). This CDR3 is 14 amino acids long. The germline V and J ends were trimmed by 1 base and 9 bases, with 15 bases remaining between them. The V gene's germline CDR1 is SGHTA and CDR2 FQGNSA. CDR3 sequence: CASSLGGGLASYTF. The CDR3 nucleotides read TGTGCCAGCAGCTTAGGGGGGGGGCTTGCGAGCTACACCTTC.

For this clonotype: A clone one base away is much larger, so this may be a read error. This rearrangement joins TRBV20-1 to TRBJ1-1, with unresolved D. CDR3 length: 9 residues. Germline V lookup: CDR1 DFQATT, CDR2 SNEGSKA (reference sequence). Written as DNA, the CDR3 is TGCAGTGCCGGAAGGTCTGCTCTCTTT. Protein product: CSAGRSALF.

On this clonotype itself: This may be a read error, as it is one base from a much larger clone. The chain is built from TRBV19 and TRBJ1-5; no firm D call. There are 15 residues in the CDR3. V shed 1 base and J shed 4 bases, with 11 bases lying between them. Germline assignment: CDR1 LNHDA and CDR2 SQIVND (reference sequence). CDR3 loop: CASSIGGKGNQPQHF. CDR3 coding DNA: TGTGCCAGTAGTATAGGAGGAAAAGGGAATCAGCCCCAGCATTTT.

This clonotype was recorded at least ten times. The chain couples TRBV7-2 to TRBJ2-7; no reliable D call. There are 15 residues in the CDR3. V was shortened by 1 base and J by 5 bases, with 15 bases between the two germline ends. CDR1 and CDR2 from the germline V gene are SGHTA and FQGNSA. The CDR3 reads CASSLVLGTTNEQYF. CDR3 in DNA: TGTGCCAGCAGCTTAGTACTGGGAACGACAAACGAGCAGTACTTC.